The clone carrying this TCR beta chain was seen repeatedly, ten times or more. As yet, its antigen is unknown. Profiling that covered TCR beta VDJ and CDR3 relied on genomic DNA as its template. MiXCR was run by TCRdb on the reads, yielding one entry per CDR3 protein. The sample lists around 200,000 distinct CDR3 sequences; roughly half were seen once. All sequencing subjects had displayed CD8+CD57+ cell expansion on flow cytometry. Severe acquired aplastic anemia was the diagnosis recorded for all patients. The study sampled blood from patients who had received no therapy. The data originate from a study of CD8+CD57+ T cells in acquired aplastic anemia. Background on the study: DNA per sorted CD4+ or CD8+ sample ranged roughly 0.19 to 30 ug, averaging roughly 3.2 ug. Notes on the study in general: Comparison of patients with controls identified 25 to 30 shared CD8+ CDR3 sequences.

The CDR3 loop spans 13 amino acids. Between the trimmed V and J ends, which lost 5 bases and 3 bases, there was a span of 11 bases. Looked up from germline, CDR1 is SGHTA and CDR2 is FQGNSA. The sequence came from a human donor with aplastic anemia. Sequenced: sorted CD4+, CD8+, or CD8+CD57+ T cells (not recorded which) from PBMCs. The rearrangement uses TRBV7-2 and TRBJ2-7; D gene ambiguous. DNA of the CDR3: TGTGCCAGCAGCAACCAGTACAGCTACGAGCAGTACTTC. Translation gives CASSNQYSYEQYF.